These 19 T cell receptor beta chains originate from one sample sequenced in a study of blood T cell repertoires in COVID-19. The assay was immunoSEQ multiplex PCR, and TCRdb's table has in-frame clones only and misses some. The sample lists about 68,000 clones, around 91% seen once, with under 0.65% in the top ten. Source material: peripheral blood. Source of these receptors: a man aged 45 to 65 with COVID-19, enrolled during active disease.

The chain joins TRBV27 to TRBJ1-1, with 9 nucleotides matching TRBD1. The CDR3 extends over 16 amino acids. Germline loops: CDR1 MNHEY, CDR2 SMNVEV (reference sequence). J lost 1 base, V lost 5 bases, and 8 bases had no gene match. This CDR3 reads CASSAQQGAPNTEAFF. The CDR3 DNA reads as TGTGCCAGCAGTGCCCAACAGGGGGCACCGAACACTGAAGCTTTCTTT.

The CDR3 DNA sequence: TGCGCCAGCAGCCAAGAAGGGCAGGGGGCAGGCGGGGAGCTGTTTTTT. It yields the protein CASSQEGQGAGGELFF. This chain links TRBV4-1 with TRBJ2-2; 8 positions agree with TRBD1. Looked up from germline, CDR1 is MGHRA and CDR2 is YSYEKL. There are 16 residues in the CDR3. The ends lost 0 bases at V and 7 bases at J; junction bases unmatched: 7.

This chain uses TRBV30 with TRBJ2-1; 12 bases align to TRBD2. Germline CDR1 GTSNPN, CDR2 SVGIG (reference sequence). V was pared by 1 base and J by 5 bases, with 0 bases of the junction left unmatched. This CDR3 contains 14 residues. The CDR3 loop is CAWSGLAGDNEQFF. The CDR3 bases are TGTGCCTGGAGTGGACTAGCGGGGGACAATGAGCAGTTCTTC.

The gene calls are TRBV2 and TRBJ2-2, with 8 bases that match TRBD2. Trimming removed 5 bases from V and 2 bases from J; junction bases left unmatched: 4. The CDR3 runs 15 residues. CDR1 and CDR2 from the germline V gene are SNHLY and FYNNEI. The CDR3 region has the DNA TGTGCCAGCAGTAAACTAGCGGTCAACACCGGGGAGCTGTTTTTT. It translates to CASSKLAVNTGELFF.

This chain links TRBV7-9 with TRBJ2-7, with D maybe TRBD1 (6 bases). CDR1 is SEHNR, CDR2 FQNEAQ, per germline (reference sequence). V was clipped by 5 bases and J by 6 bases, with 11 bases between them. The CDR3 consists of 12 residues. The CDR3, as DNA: TGTGCCAGCAGCCCCGGACAGTCCGAGCAGTACTTC. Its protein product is CASSPGQSEQYF. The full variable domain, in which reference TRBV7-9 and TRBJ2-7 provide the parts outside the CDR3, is DTGVSQNPRHKITKRGQNVTFRCDPISEHNRLYWYRQTLGQGPEFLTYFQNEAQLEKSRLLSDRFSAERPKGSFSTLEIQRTEQGDSAMYLCASSPGQSEQYFGPGTRLTVT.

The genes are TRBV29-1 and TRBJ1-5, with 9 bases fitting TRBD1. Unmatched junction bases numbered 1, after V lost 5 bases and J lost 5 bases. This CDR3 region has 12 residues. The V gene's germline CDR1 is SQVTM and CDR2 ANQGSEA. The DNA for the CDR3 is TGCAGCGTTCGGACAGGGGATCAGCCCCAGCATTTT. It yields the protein CSVRTGDQPQHF.

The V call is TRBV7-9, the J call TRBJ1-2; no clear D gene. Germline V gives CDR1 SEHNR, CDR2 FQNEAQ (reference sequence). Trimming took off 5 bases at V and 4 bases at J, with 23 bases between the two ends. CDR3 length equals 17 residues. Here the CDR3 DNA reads TGTGCCAGCAGCCAACTTGGTTACACGCGCCGAGGCTATGGCTACACCTTC. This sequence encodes CASSQLGYTRRGYGYTF.

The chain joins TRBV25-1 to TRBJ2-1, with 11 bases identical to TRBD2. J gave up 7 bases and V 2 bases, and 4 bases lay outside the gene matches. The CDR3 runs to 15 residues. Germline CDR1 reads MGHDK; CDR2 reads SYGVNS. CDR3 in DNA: TGTGCCAGCAGTGAAGGACTAGCGGGCGTGAATGAGCAGTTCTTC. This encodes CASSEGLAGVNEQFF.

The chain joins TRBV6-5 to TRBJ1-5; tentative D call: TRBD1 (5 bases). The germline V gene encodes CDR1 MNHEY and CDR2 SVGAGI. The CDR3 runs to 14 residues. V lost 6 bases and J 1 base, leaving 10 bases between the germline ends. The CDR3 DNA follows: TGTGCCAGCAGAACAGGTCGGAGCAATCAGCCCCAGCATTTT. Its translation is CASRTGRSNQPQHF.

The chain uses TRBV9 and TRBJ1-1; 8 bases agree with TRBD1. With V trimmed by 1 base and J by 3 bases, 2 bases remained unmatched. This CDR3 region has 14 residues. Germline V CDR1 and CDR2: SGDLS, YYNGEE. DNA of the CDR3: TGTGCCAGCAGCGTAACGGGACAGGACACTGAAGCTTTCTTT. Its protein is CASSVTGQDTEAFF.

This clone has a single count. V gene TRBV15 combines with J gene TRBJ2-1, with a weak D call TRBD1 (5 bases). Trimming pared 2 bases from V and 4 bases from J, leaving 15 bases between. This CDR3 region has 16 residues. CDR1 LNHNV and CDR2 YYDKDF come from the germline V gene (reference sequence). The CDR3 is CATSRPQGARYNEQFF. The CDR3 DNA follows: TGTGCCACCAGCAGACCCCAGGGTGCGCGTTACAATGAGCAGTTCTTC.

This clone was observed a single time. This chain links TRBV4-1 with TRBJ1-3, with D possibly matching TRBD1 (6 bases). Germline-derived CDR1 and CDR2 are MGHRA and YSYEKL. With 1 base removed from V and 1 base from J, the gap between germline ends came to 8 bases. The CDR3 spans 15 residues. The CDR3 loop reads CASSQAQGSGNTIYF. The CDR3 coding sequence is TGCGCCAGCAGCCAAGCGCAGGGGTCTGGAAACACCATATATTTT.

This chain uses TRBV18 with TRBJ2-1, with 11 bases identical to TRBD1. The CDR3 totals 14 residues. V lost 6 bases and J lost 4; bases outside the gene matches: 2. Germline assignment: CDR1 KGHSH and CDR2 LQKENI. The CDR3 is CASSRDRGYNEQFF. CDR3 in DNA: TGTGCCAGCTCCCGGGACAGGGGGTACAATGAGCAGTTCTTC.

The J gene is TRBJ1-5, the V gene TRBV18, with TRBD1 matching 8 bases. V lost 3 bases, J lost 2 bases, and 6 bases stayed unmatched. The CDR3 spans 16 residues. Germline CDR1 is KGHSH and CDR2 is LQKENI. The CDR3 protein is CASSPPTGVGNQPQHF. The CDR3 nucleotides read TGTGCCAGCTCACCCCCGACAGGGGTAGGCAATCAGCCCCAGCATTTT.

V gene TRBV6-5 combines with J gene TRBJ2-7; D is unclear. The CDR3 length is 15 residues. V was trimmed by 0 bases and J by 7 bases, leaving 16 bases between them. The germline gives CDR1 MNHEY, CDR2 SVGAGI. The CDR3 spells CASSYSYLARVEQYF. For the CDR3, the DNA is TGTGCCAGCAGTTACTCATATTTGGCCCGGGTTGAGCAGTACTTC.

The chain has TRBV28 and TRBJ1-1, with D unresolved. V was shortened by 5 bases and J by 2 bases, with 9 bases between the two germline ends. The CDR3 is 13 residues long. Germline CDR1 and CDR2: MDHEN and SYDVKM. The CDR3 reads CASSASTNTEAFF. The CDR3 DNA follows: TGTGCCAGCAGTGCCTCGACAAACACTGAAGCTTTCTTT.

The CDR3 here is CASSLSPLAGFDEQFF. The DNA of the CDR3 is TGTGCCAGCAGCCTTAGCCCACTAGCGGGCTTCGATGAGCAGTTCTTC. This chain uses TRBV9 with TRBJ2-1; 9 bases are a match to TRBD2. CDR3 size: 16 residues. The germline gives CDR1 SGDLS, CDR2 YYNGEE. Germline trimming cut 4 bases from V and 8 bases from J; bases unmatched to any gene: 13.

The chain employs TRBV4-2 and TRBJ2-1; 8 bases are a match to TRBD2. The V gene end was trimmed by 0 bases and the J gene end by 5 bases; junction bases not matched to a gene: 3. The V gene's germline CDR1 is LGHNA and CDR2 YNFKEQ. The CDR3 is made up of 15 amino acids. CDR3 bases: TGTGCCAGCAGCCAAGAGGGACTAGGCAACAATGAGCAGTTCTTC. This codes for CASSQEGLGNNEQFF.

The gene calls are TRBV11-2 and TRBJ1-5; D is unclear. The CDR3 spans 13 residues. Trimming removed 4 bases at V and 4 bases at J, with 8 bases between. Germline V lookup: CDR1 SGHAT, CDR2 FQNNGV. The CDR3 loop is CASSSNRNQPQHF. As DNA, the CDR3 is TGTGCCAGCAGCTCCAACAGAAATCAGCCCCAGCATTTT.